Listed below are T cell receptor beta chains from one sample, sequenced in a study of human T cells and chemical hapten exposure. TCRdb re-analysed the RACE reads in MiXCR, keeping a single row per CDR3 protein. The profile shows a few hundred thousand distinct CDR3 sequences, about 6% of them singletons. The material was whole blood, obtained in connection with sensitization to the hapten diphenylcyclopropenone (DPC). The receptors originated from a woman aged 18 to 35 with alopecia areata. Some clones in this sample may be carry-over from other donors' samples. The CDR3 runs from the conserved cysteine through the conserved F or W. D genes are given only for firm matches. Size values are once, few and many counts, or a class for expanded clones, and some rows have none.

clone_size	v_call	d_call	j_call	cdr3_nt	cdr3_aa
.	TRBV6-5	.	TRBJ1-2	TGTGCCAGCAGTCTTAAGTGGGGAGATGGCTACACCTTC	CASSLKWGDGYTF
.	TRBV4-3	.	TRBJ2-5	TGCGCCAGCAGCAGACAATTCGGGGCCGGTGAGACCCAGTACTTC	CASSRQFGAGETQYF
many	TRBV18	TRBD1	TRBJ1-1	TGTGCCAGCTCCCGAACAGGGGAGCCTGAAGCTTTCTTT	CASSRTGEPEAFF
many	TRBV27	.	TRBJ1-5	TGTGCCAGCAGGCTTCAGTCTGATAGCAATCAGCCCCAGCATTTT	CASRLQSDSNQPQHF
few	TRBV4-3	.	TRBJ2-3	TGCGCCAGCAGCCAAGCTAGCGACCAGCTCGTGTATACGCAGTATTTT	CASSQASDQLVYTQYF
.	TRBV5-4	TRBD1	TRBJ2-1	TGTGCCAGCAGCCAGAGGACAGGGAATTTAAATGAGCAGTTCTTC	CASSQRTGNLNEQFF
.	TRBV6-5	.	TRBJ1-2	TGTGCCACCTCTCTTGGGTTCTATGGCTACACCTTC	CATSLGFYGYTF
.	TRBV4-2	.	TRBJ2-7	TGTGCCAGCAGCCCGGACCCACAGTACGAGCAGTACTTC	CASSPDPQYEQYF
.	TRBV5-6	TRBD1	TRBJ2-1	TGTGCCAGCAGCGTACAGGGGGTGTACAATGAGCAGTTCTTC	CASSVQGVYNEQFF
many	TRBV7-2	.	TRBJ2-3	TGTGCCAGCAGCCCGGGGCTACCAACAGATACGCAGTATTTT	CASSPGLPTDTQYF
few	TRBV7-2	TRBD1	TRBJ2-7	TGTGCCAGCAGCTTTTGGACAGGGGAAATCTACGAGCAGTACTTC	CASSFWTGEIYEQYF
few	TRBV12-3/TRBV12-4	.	TRBJ1-2	TGTGCCAGCAGTTCGGGTATAGGGGGCTACACCTTC	CASSSGIGGYTF
.	TRBV6-6	TRBD2	TRBJ2-7	TGTGCCAGCAGTTCAGGACTAGCGGAGACCTATTACGAGCAGTACTTC	CASSSGLAETYYEQYF
many	TRBV6-5	TRBD2	TRBJ2-5	TGTGCCAGCAGTCTCTCGGGACTAGCTGGCGAGACCCAGTACTTC	CASSLSGLAGETQYF
many	TRBV6-6	.	TRBJ2-1	TGTGCCAGCAGGGTACAGGTGGAGAATGAGCAGTTCTTC	CASRVQVENEQFF
many	TRBV11-2	.	TRBJ1-2	TGTGCCAGCAGCTTAGGCCAGGGGTTCTATGGCTACACCTTC	CASSLGQGFYGYTF
few	TRBV7-2	TRBD1	TRBJ2-3	TGTGCCAGCAGCTTAGGGACAGGGAAAGATACGCAGTATTTT	CASSLGTGKDTQYF
many	TRBV15	.	TRBJ1-1	TGTGCCACCAGCAGCCGACAGGAGATGAACACTGAAGCTTTCTTT	CATSSRQEMNTEAFF
many	TRBV12-3/TRBV12-4	.	TRBJ2-1	TGTGCCAGCAGTTTCCACGGGGGTGGTATCGATGAGCAGTTCTTC	CASSFHGGGIDEQFF
.	TRBV6-6	TRBD1	TRBJ2-7	TGTGCCAGCAGGATAGGACAGGGTGCCTACGAGCAGTACTTC	CASRIGQGAYEQYF
.	TRBV12-3/TRBV12-4	TRBD1	TRBJ1-5	TGTGCCAGCAGACAGGGGGCCCAGCCCCAGCATTTT	CASRQGAQPQHF
few	TRBV7-9	.	TRBJ2-5	TGTGCCAGCAGCTTATTGGTCGGGCAGGAGACCCAGTACTTC	CASSLLVGQETQYF
.	TRBV6-1	.	TRBJ1-1	TGTGCCAGCAGTGATCATGTGAACACTGAAGCTTTCTTT	CASSDHVNTEAFF
.	TRBV9	TRBD2	TRBJ2-1	TGTGCCAGCAGCGAGATGACTAGCGGGGCCTCCTACAATGAGCAGTTCTTC	CASSEMTSGASYNEQFF
.	TRBV6-6	.	TRBJ1-2	TGTGCCAGCAGCCGCTCCGAAGGGGTTTCGGGCTATGGCTACACCTTC	CASSRSEGVSGYGYTF
many	TRBV6-5	TRBD1	TRBJ1-2	TGTGCCAGCAGTCCGAGGACAGGGACTACCTATGGCTACACCTTC	CASSPRTGTTYGYTF
many	TRBV4-3	.	TRBJ1-5	TGCGCCAGCAGCCAAGAATTTAATGGTAATCAGCCCCAGCATTTT	CASSQEFNGNQPQHF
many	TRBV28	TRBD1	TRBJ2-5	TGTGCCAGCAGTTCCGGGACAGGGTACCAAGAGACCCAGTACTTC	CASSSGTGYQETQYF
few	TRBV11-1	.	TRBJ2-2	TGTGCCAGCAGCTTAGTGGGACCGAACACCGGGGAGCTGTTTTTT	CASSLVGPNTGELFF
many	TRBV6-5	TRBD1	TRBJ1-1	TGTGCCAGCAGGGGAACAGGGGATGCTGAAGCTTTCTTT	CASRGTGDAEAFF
few	TRBV4-1	TRBD2	TRBJ2-1	TGCGCCAGCAGCCAAGATATAAATAGCGGGGCGTACAATGAGCAGTTCTTC	CASSQDINSGAYNEQFF
many	TRBV29-1	TRBD1	TRBJ1-1	TGCAGCGAGCAGGGGGCCGCGGGCACTGAAGCTTTCTTT	CSEQGAAGTEAFF
many	TRBV4-3	.	TRBJ2-3	TGCGCCAGCAGCCAAGATTGGGGTATGAGCGTTCGGGCAGATACGCAGTATTTT	CASSQDWGMSVRADTQYF
.	TRBV4-3	.	TRBJ2-7	TGCGCCAGCAGCCAAGGGGCTACTAGTCGCGAGCAGTACTTC	CASSQGATSREQYF